The present TCR beta chain was sequenced within a study of T-cell reconstitution after alpha-beta-depleted transplantation in children. Preparing the TCRbeta library involved the use of unique molecular identifiers. TCRdb reanalysed the PCR reads using MiXCR and keeps one entry per CDR3 protein. This table has 500,000 to 650,000 distinct CDR3 sequences, around 13% appearing once. Of note for this clonotype: Its target is not known.

CDR1 and CDR2 from the germline V gene are SGDLS and YYNGEE. The germline V and J ends were trimmed by 3 bases and 4 bases, with 9 bases remaining between them. This CDR3 spans 13 amino acids. Regarding the study as a whole: Several patients had high TCRbeta diversity at day 60; it came from surviving recipient T cells and thymic progenitors. Several hundred expanded graft clones reportedly supplied alpha-beta T cells about two months after transplant.

The sequence was obtained from a male patient between 10 and 17 years old who had a stem cell transplant for acute myeloid leukemia, so the T cells may come from the graft donor. The chain combines TRBV9 with TRBJ2-3; D is uncertain. Sequenced here: PBMCs, mostly from graft donor cells, sampled 360 days after TCRalphabeta/CD19-depleted stem cell transplant. The CDR3 spells CASSAYKADTQYF. The CDR3 DNA sequence: TGTGCCAGCAGCGCATACAAGGCAGATACGCAGTATTTT.